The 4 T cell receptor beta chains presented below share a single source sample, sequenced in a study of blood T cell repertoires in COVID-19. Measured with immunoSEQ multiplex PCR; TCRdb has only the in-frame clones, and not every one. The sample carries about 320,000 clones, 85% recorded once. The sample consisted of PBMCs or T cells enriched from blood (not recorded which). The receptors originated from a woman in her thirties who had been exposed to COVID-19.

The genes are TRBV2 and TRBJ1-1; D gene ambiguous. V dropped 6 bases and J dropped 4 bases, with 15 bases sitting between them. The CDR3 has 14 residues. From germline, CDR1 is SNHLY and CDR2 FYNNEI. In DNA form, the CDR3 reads TGTGCCAGCAGCTATATCCCCGAGGGCACTGAAGCTTTCTTT. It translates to CASSYIPEGTEAFF.

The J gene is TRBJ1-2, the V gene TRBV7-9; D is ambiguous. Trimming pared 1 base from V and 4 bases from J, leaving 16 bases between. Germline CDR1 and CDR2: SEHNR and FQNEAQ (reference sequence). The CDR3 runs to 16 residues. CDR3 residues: CASSLESAAPAYGYTF. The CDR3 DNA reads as TGTGCCAGCAGCTTAGAAAGTGCGGCACCAGCCTATGGCTACACCTTC.

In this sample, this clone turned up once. The CDR3 bases are TGTGCCAGCAGTGAAAGAGTAGCGGGAACCTCCTACGAGCAGTACTTC. It translates to CASSERVAGTSYEQYF. The chain combines TRBV6-1 with TRBJ2-7; 8 nucleotides match TRBD2. Losses at the gene ends were 2 bases for V and 0 bases for J; bases not matched to a gene: 6. CDR3 size: 16 residues. Germline lookup yields CDR1 MNHNS and CDR2 SASEGT.

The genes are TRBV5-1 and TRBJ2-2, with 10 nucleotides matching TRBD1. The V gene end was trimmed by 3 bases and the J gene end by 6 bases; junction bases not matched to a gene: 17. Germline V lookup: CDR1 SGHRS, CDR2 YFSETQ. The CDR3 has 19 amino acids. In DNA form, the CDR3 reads TGCGCCAGCAGCTCATATGCCGGGACAGGGGCGGTTCGGGCCGGGGAGCTGTTTTTT. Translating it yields CASSSYAGTGAVRAGELFF.